This T cell receptor beta chain derives from a study of blood T cell repertoires in COVID-19. Across the study: Italy, Spain and the United States were the sources of the convalescent and acute COVID-19 samples.

The method was immunoSEQ multiplex PCR; TCRdb's version includes in-frame clones alone and lacks a portion of them. The data contain tens of thousands of clones, roughly 87% of them seen just once; the ten biggest clones take up less than 7%. The length of the CDR3 is 14 residues. Germline V lookup: CDR1 MGHDK, CDR2 SYGVNS. The junction had 8 bases not matched to a gene; V was cut back by 6 bases and J by 3 bases. Sequenced material: peripheral blood. This TCR came from a woman between 45 and 60 years old with acute or convalescent COVID-19. This sequence joins TRBV25-1 and TRBJ2-7; TRBD1 agrees at 7 bases. The CDR3 reads CASRGFGTDYEQYF. CDR3 coding DNA: TGTGCCAGCAGGGGATTCGGGACAGACTACGAGCAGTACTTC.